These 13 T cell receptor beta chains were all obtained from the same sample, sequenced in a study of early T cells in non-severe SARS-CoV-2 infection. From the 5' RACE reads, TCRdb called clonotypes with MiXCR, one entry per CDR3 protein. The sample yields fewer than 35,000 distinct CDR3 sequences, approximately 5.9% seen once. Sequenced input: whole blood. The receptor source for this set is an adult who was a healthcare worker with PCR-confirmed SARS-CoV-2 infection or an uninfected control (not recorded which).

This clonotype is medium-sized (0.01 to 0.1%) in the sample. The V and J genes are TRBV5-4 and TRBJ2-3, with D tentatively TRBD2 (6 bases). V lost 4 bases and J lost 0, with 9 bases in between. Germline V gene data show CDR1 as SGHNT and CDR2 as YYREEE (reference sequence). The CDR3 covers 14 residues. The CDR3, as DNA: TGTGCCAGCAGCATTAGCGGAAGCACAGATACGCAGTATTTT. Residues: CASSISGSTDTQYF.

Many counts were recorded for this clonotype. CDR3 residues: CASSRGLGPPTDTQYF. DNA of the CDR3: TGTGCCAGCTCACGCGGTTTAGGGCCCCCAACAGATACGCAGTATTTT. The chain is built from TRBV18 and TRBJ2-3; no definite D call. Trimming took off 4 bases at V and 3 bases at J, with 17 bases between the two ends. Germline V gene lookup returns CDR1 KGHSH and CDR2 LQKENI. This CDR3 spans 16 amino acids.

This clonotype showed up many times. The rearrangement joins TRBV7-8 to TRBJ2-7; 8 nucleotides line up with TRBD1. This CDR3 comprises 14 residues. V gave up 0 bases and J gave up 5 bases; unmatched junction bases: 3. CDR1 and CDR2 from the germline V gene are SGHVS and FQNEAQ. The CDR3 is CASSLARTGNEQYF. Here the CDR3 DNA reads TGTGCCAGCAGCTTAGCTAGGACAGGGAACGAGCAGTACTTC.

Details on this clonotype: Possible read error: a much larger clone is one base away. CDR3 loop: CASSFEGLANGQFF. The CDR3 DNA reads TGTGCCAGCAGTTTCGAGGGACTAGCGAATGGGCAGTTCTTC. The J gene is TRBJ2-1, the V gene TRBV28; 10 bases map to TRBD2. Germline V CDR1 and CDR2: MDHEN, SYDVKM. CDR3 size: 14 residues.

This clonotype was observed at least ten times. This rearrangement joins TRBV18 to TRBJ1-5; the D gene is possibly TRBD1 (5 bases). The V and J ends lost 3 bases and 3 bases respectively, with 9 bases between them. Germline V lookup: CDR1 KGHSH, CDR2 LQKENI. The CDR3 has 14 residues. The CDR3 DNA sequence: TGTGCCAGCTCACCGGGGACGGCCAATCAGCCCCAGCATTTT. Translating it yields CASSPGTANQPQHF.

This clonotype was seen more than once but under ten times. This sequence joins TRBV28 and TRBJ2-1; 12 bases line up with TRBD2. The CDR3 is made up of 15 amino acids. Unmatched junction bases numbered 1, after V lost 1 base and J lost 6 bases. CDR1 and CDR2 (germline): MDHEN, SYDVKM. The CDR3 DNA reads TGTGCCAGCAGTTTATCTAGCGGGAGGGCCAATGAGCAGTTCTTC. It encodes CASSLSSGRANEQFF.

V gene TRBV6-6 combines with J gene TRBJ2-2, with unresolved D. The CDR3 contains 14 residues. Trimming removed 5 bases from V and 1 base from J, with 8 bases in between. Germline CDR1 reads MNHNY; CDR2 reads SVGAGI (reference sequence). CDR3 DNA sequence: TGTGCCAGCAGTGGCTCAAGGAACACCGGGGAGCTGTTTTTT. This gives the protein CASSGSRNTGELFF.

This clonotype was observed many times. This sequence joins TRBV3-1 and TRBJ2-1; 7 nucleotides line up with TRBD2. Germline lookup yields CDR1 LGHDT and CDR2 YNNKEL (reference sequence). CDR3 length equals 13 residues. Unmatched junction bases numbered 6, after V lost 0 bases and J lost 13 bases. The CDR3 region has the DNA TGTGCCAGCAGCCAAGATAATCGCGGGAGACAGTTCTTC. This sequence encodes CASSQDNRGRQFF.

As DNA, the CDR3 is TGCGCCAGCACCTCGATGCGGGGTGGAAAAAACACTGAAGCTTTCTTT. Encoded protein: CASTSMRGGKNTEAFF. This chain uses TRBV5-1 with TRBJ1-1; no clear D. The CDR3 has 16 residues. Germline CDR1 is SGHRS and CDR2 is YFSETQ. Trimming removed 6 bases at V and 2 bases at J, with 20 bases between. The full variable domain, its missing parts supplied by reference TRBV5-1 and TRBJ1-1, is KAGVTQTPRYLIKTRGQQVTLSCSPISGHRSVSWYQQTPGQGLQFLFEYFSETQRNKGNFPGRFSGRQFSNSRSEMNVSTLELGDSALYLCASTSMRGGKNTEAFFGQGTRLTVV.

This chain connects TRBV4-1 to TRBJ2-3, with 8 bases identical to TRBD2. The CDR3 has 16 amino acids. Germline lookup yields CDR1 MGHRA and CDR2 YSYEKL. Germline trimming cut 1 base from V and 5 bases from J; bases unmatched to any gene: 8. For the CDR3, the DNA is TGCGCCAGCAGCCAAGTTCCGGGACTAGTGATAGATACGCAGTATTTT. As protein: CASSQVPGLVIDTQYF.

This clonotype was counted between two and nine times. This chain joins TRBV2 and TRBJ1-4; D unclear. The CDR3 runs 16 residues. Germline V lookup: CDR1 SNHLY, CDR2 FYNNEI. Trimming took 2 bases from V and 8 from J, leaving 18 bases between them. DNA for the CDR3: TGTGCCAGCAGTGAAAGGGCCCCGGGGAATTCGGAAAAACTGTTTTTT. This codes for CASSERAPGNSEKLFF.

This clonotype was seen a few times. The CDR3 DNA reads as TGTGCCAGCAGGCCCACTAGCGGGGGAGTCTACGAGCAGTACTTC. It is translated as CASRPTSGGVYEQYF. The V and J genes are TRBV2 and TRBJ2-7, with 11 bases matching TRBD2. CDR1 and CDR2 (germline): SNHLY, FYNNEI. After removal of 6 bases from V and 3 bases from J, the junction contained 7 bases not matched to a gene. There are 15 residues in the CDR3.

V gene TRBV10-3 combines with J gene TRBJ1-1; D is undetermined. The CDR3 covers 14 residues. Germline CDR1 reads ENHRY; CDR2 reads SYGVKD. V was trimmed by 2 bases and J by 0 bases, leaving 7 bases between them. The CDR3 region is CAISERNLNTEAFF. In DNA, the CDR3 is TGTGCCATCAGTGAGAGGAACCTGAACACTGAAGCTTTCTTT.